This T cell receptor (beta chain) comes out of a study of T cell repertoires in cytomegalovirus infection. Study-level results: Individuals carrying CMV plus the relevant HLA were identified by cumulative frequency of public TCR beta families.

This clonotype was counted ten times or more. What it recognizes is unknown. CDR3 length equals 14 residues. Germline CDR1 MNHEY, CDR2 SMNVEV (reference sequence). V was shortened by 6 bases and J by 4 bases, with 12 bases between the two germline ends. From the reads, TCRdb called clonotypes with MiXCR, one entry per CDR3 protein. The repertoire holds under 300,000 distinct CDR3 sequences, with about a sixth as singletons. This chain connects TRBV27 to TRBJ1-4; possibly TRBD1 for D (6 bases). The sequenced material came from CD8+ T cells from PBMCs. The TCR sequence derives from a human donor in good health (CMV status not recorded). Some clones in this sample may be carry-over from other donors' samples. CDR3 nucleotides: TGTGCCAGCAGGGCGACAGGCCTTAATGAAAAACTGTTTTTT. Protein product: CASRATGLNEKLFF.